This T cell receptor (beta chain) was captured in a study of T-cell reconstitution after alpha-beta-depleted transplantation in children. Overall study results and limits: There were reportedly several hundred expanded graft clones from which alpha-beta T cells came about two months after transplant.

Molecular barcoding with unique molecular identifiers was used for the TCRbeta library. TCRdb re-called the PCR reads through MiXCR, storing one row per CDR3 protein. This sample has about 580,000 distinct CDR3 sequences, with 20% to 25% found just once. There are a few counts of this clonotype. The antigen remains unidentified. The material was PBMCs, mostly from graft donor cells, obtained 360 days after TCRalphabeta/CD19-depleted stem cell transplant. This sequence originates from a boy younger than two who had a stem cell transplant for acute myeloid leukemia, so the T cells may come from the graft donor.

For the CDR3, the DNA is TGCGCCAGCAGCCCTAACGTCGGCACTATTGAAGCTTTCTTT. It codes for CASSPNVGTIEAFF. The V call is TRBV4-3, the J call TRBJ1-1; D is unresolved. V dropped 4 bases and J dropped 7 bases, with 16 bases sitting between them. The CDR3 loop spans 14 amino acids. The germline CDR1 and CDR2 sequences are LGHNA and YSLEER.